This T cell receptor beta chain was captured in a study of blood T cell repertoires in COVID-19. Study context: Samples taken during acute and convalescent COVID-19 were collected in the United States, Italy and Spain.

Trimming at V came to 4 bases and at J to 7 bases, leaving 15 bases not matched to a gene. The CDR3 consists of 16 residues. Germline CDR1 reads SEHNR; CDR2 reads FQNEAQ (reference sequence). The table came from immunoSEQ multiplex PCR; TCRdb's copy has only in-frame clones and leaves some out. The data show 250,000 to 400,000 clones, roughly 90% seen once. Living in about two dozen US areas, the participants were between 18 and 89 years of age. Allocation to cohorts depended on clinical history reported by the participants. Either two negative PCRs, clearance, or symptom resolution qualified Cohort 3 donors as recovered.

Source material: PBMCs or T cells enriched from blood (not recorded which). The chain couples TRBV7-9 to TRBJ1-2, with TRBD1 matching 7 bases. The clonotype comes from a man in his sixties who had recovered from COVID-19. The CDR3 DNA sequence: TGTGCCAGCAGCTCAGCGACCGGGACAGCGCCTAGTGGCTACACCTTC. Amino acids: CASSSATGTAPSGYTF.